This T cell receptor beta chain was captured in a study of T and B cells in COVID-19 patients. Study-level information: Blood was sampled from COVID-19 patients who were either actively infected or recovered.

From blood, about 240-550 ng of genomic DNA served as TRB template. Multiplex PCR with BIOMED2 TRB-A/B primer pools amplified TRB rearrangements. Each CDR3 protein is one row after TCRdb ran MiXCR on the multiplex PCR reads. The table has roughly 10,000 distinct CDR3 sequences, around 34% seen once. General study results and limits: There were approximately 2,500 TCR clusters exclusive to the recovered cohort, a few dozen with low generation probability. Patients with COVID-19 reportedly showed strongly skewed T cell receptor beta variable and joining gene usage. No sequencing was yet done of CD4+, regulatory or CD8+ subsets, or of SARS-CoV-2-responsive or tetramer+ sorted cells.

Comment on this clonotype: Antigen specificity is unknown. One end of the junction does not line up with germline, which may come from a read error.

The germline CDR1 and CDR2 sequences are SGHDT and YYEEEE. This CDR3 contains 15 residues. Sequenced sample: blood. The chain links TRBV5-6 to TRBJ2-5; 10 nucleotides agree with TRBD2. The TCR sequence derives from a human donor with active COVID-19. Here the CDR3 DNA reads TGCGCCAGCAGCTTGGAAGCGGGGGGGAGGGAGACCCAGTACTTC. Its protein is CASSLEAGGRETQYF.